The text below deals with one TCR beta chain. The antigen remains undetermined. The data are from a study of cytomegalovirus exposure and HLA in healthy donors. Study at large: A subsequent analysis reported that the 120 validation repertoires were produced on the same platform that had also been used for the approximately 700 first-cohort repertoires.

There are 14 residues in the CDR3. The V gene lost 3 bases and the J gene lost 2 bases, with 10 bases spanning the gap. The V gene's germline CDR1 is SGHAT and CDR2 FQNNGV. Study-wide results and limits: Researchers catalogued some 160 TCR beta chains as cytomegalovirus-associated. The classifier, whose performance was assessed in both the original and validation cohorts, reportedly diagnosed cytomegalovirus status with high specificity and sensitivity. One later analysis, an examination of the 120 or so validation repertoires, found that first-cohort TCR clusters tended to co-occur in them.

Produced via immunoSEQ multiplex PCR; TCRdb's table is partial and in-frame only. The data contain 250,000 to 300,000 clones, 80% to 90% of them singletons. This TCR came from a woman between 18 and 29 years old in good health and CMV-seronegative. V and J are TRBV11-2 and TRBJ1-1; D unresolved. Input material: PBMCs. CDR3 sequence: CASSLITPNTEAFF. The CDR3 DNA reads as TGTGCCAGCAGCTTGATCACACCAAACACTGAAGCTTTCTTT.